This TCR beta chain stems from a study of blood T cell repertoires in COVID-19. Study in general: PBMCs, B-cell-depleted T cells, or T cells provided the cDNA or gDNA that made up the material.

As handled by the study authors: Quantification of nucleated cells was approximated via reference gene primer amplification. Only in-frame clones appear in the TCRdb table, and some are missing; sequencing was by immunoSEQ multiplex PCR. The V and J calls and clone size were taken over from that table, and D and trimming were inferred from the DNA. The sample consists of more than 15,000 clones, 80% to 90% of them appearing once. There are 15 residues in the CDR3. V lost 0 bases and J lost 6, with 13 bases in between. From germline, CDR1 is KGHSH and CDR2 LQKENI. The source of this sequence is a human donor in a cohort sampled during active COVID-19. The sequenced sample consisted of peripheral blood. The chain combines TRBV18 with TRBJ2-3; no definite D call. The CDR3 region has the DNA TGTGCCAGCTCACCACCCACAACGACTTCTGATACGCAGTATTTT. Its protein product is CASSPPTTTSDTQYF. The full variable domain, rest sourced from reference TRBV18 and TRBJ2-3, is NAGVMQNPRHLVRRRGQEARLRCSPMKGHSHVYWYRQLPEEGLKFMVYLQKENIIDESGMPKERFSAEFPKEGPSILRIQQVVRGDSAAYFCASSPPTTTSDTQYFGPGTRLTVL.